This entry lists 13 T cell receptor beta chains sequenced from one sample in a study of identical twins. TCRdb re-called the 5' RACE reads with MiXCR, one entry per CDR3 protein. The sample has approximately 500,000 distinct CDR3 sequences, nearly 15% seen once. These data were also filed under a second study, of yellow fever vaccine responses in identical twins.

Sequencing input: CD4+ T cells sorted from blood. These receptor sequences come from a woman aged 18 to 35 in good health.

This clonotype was seen more than once but under ten times. The V gene is TRBV24-1, the J gene TRBJ2-1; 11 nucleotides agree with TRBD2. The CDR3 sequence is 16 residues long. Germline lookup yields CDR1 KGHDR and CDR2 SFDVKD. With V trimmed by 6 bases and J by 8 bases, 11 bases remained unmatched. DNA of the CDR3: TGTGCCACCAGTCCAACACTAGCGGGAGAAGGACATGAGCAGTTCTTC. Encoded protein: CATSPTLAGEGHEQFF.

This chain links TRBV5-1 with TRBJ2-7; 10 bases match TRBD1. Germline assignment: CDR1 SGHRS and CDR2 YFSETQ. CDR3 length: 17 amino acids. The trim removed 3 bases at V and 1 base at J, leaving 10 bases unmatched. CDR3 sequence: CASSYRPDRGQSYEQYF. The CDR3 DNA reads as TGCGCCAGCAGCTACCGCCCCGACAGGGGGCAGTCCTACGAGCAGTACTTC.

The V and J genes are TRBV7-6 and TRBJ2-1; the D is unclear. Trimming stripped 5 bases from V and 5 bases from J, with 7 bases between. This CDR3 is 12 amino acids long. Germline-derived CDR1 and CDR2 are SGHVS and FNYEAQ. The CDR3 bases are TGTGCCAGCAGCCCTATGGACAATGAGCAGTTCTTC. It is translated as CASSPMDNEQFF.

The V gene is TRBV20-1, the J gene TRBJ2-3; no clear D. The CDR3 has 13 residues. V lost 0 bases, J lost 9 bases, and 13 bases lay in between. Germline V gives CDR1 DFQATT, CDR2 SNEGSKA (reference sequence). CDR3 bases: TGCAGTGCTAGAGATACGGCGGACGGGACGCAGTATTTT. It translates to CSARDTADGTQYF.

This clonotype came up a few times. The V gene is TRBV21-1, the J gene TRBJ2-7; the table's D call, TRBD2, was not checked against the DNA. TRBV21-1 is marked as a pseudogene. CDR3 length equals 15 residues. The CDR3 region has the DNA TGTGCCAGCTTTCCGGGAGGGGGCTTCATCTACGAGCAGTACTTC. Its protein product is CASFPGGGFIYEQYF.

This clonotype was seen a handful of times. CDR3 nucleotides: TGTGCCAGCAGGGAAGACAGAGGCTATGAAGCTTTCTTT. Residues: CASREDRGYEAFF. The gene calls are TRBV27 and TRBJ1-1; the D gene is possibly TRBD1 (5 bases). The germline CDR1 and CDR2 sequences are MNHEY and SMNVEV (reference sequence). The CDR3 extends over 13 amino acids. Between the trimmed V and J ends, which lost 6 bases and 7 bases, there was a span of 15 bases.

Only a few counts were recorded for this clonotype. The CDR3 loop is CASSLGDRGAEAFF. The CDR3 nucleotides read TGTGCCAGCAGCTTGGGGGACAGGGGTGCTGAAGCTTTCTTT. V is TRBV5-5 and J is TRBJ1-1; 10 bases line up with TRBD1. Germline V gene data show CDR1 as SGHKS and CDR2 as YYEKEE (reference sequence). The trim removed 0 bases at V and 6 bases at J, leaving 2 bases unmatched. This CDR3 contains 14 residues.

The V gene is TRBV29-1, the J gene TRBJ2-2; the D gene could be TRBD1 or TRBD2 (6 bases each). The CDR3 covers 14 residues. Trimming removed 3 bases from V and 5 bases from J, with 13 bases in between. The germline V gene has CDR1 SQVTM and CDR2 ANQGSEA. The CDR3 sequence is CSVDGGRGTGELFF. DNA of the CDR3: TGCAGCGTTGATGGGGGGCGAGGGACCGGGGAGCTGTTTTTT.

This clonotype was detected only a few times. This chain links TRBV28 with TRBJ2-7; weak D call: TRBD1 (6 bases). The ends were cut back, 8 bases at V and 4 bases at J, with 24 bases in the middle. This CDR3 comprises 16 residues. Germline CDR1 is MDHEN and CDR2 is SYDVKM. CDR3 sequence reads: CASSSRGLTDRYEQYV. The CDR3, as DNA: TGTGCCAGCTCCTCACGGGGCCTGACGGACAGATACGAGCAGTACGTC.

Only a few counts were recorded for this clonotype. The V and J genes are TRBV20-1 and TRBJ2-5; the match to TRBD2 covers 7 bases. This CDR3 contains 14 residues. Germline trimming cut 6 bases from V and 4 bases from J; bases unmatched to any gene: 11. Per germline, CDR1 DFQATT and CDR2 SNEGSKA (reference sequence). CDR3 region: CSAVYGGGRETQYF. The CDR3 DNA follows: TGCAGTGCGGTTTATGGGGGGGGAAGAGAGACCCAGTACTTC.

J is TRBJ2-2 and V is TRBV24-1; TRBD1 aligns across 7 bases. After removal of 4 bases from V and 4 bases from J, the junction contained 8 bases not matched to a gene. The CDR3 loop spans 16 amino acids. Germline CDR1 KGHDR, CDR2 SFDVKD. In DNA, the CDR3 is TGTGCCACCAGTGACTACAGACAGGGTCGCACCGGGGAGCTGTTTTTT. This codes for CATSDYRQGRTGELFF.

In its sample, this clonotype was seen a few times. The chain links TRBV20-1 to TRBJ2-3; tentative D call: TRBD2 (6 bases). Trimming removed 3 bases at V and 4 bases at J, with 23 bases between. Germline loops: CDR1 DFQATT, CDR2 SNEGSKA (reference sequence). CDR3 length: 17 amino acids. CDR3 protein: CSASAPLSGLLADTQYF. The CDR3 DNA sequence: TGCAGTGCTAGTGCCCCCCTGTCGGGACTTCTGGCAGATACGCAGTATTTT.

The J gene is TRBJ1-1, the V gene TRBV2; perhaps TRBD1 as D (5 bases). Deletions cut 6 bases from V and 0 bases from J, with 11 bases between. CDR1 is SNHLY, CDR2 FYNNEI, per germline. CDR3 length: 14 amino acids. The CDR3 region is CASRKTDMNTEAFF. CDR3 in DNA: TGTGCCAGCAGAAAGACAGATATGAACACTGAAGCTTTCTTT.